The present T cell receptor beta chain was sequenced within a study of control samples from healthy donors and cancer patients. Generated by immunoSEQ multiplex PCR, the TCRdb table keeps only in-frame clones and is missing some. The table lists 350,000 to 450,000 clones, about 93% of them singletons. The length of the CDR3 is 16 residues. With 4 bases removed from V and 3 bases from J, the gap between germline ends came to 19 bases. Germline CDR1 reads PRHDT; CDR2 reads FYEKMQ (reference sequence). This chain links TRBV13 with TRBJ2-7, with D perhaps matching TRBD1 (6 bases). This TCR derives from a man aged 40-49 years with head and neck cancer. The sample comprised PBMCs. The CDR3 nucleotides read TGTGCCAGCAGCTCCGGGAACTCCGGGACACACTACGAGCAGTACTTC. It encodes CASSSGNSGTHYEQYF.